Below, 17 T cell receptor beta chains from the same sample are listed, as sequenced in a study of blood T cell repertoires in COVID-19. TCRdb's table, derived via immunoSEQ multiplex PCR, lists solely in-frame clones and lacks some. Found here are some 320,000 clones, approximately 85% of them singletons; the top ten hold roughly 7.8%. Material: peripheral blood. The receptor source for this set is a human donor in a cohort sampled during active COVID-19.

This chain links TRBV27 with TRBJ2-7; 7 bases align to TRBD2. V dropped 5 bases and J dropped 5; count of bases not matched to a gene: 15. The CDR3 runs to 16 residues. Germline values: CDR1 MNHEY, CDR2 SMNVEV (reference sequence). The CDR3: CASSIITQSGAHEQYF. The CDR3 DNA sequence: TGTGCCAGCAGTATAATAACCCAGAGCGGGGCTCACGAGCAGTACTTC.

CDR3 amino acids: CAWSVHRGLSGYTF. CDR3 bases: TGTGCCTGGAGTGTACACCGGGGTTTGAGTGGCTACACCTTC. V usage is TRBV30 and J usage is TRBJ1-2; no clear D gene. This CDR3 region has 14 residues. V lost 0 bases and J lost 7, with 15 bases in between. Germline values: CDR1 GTSNPN, CDR2 SVGIG (reference sequence).

V is TRBV4-1 and J is TRBJ1-5, with D perhaps matching TRBD1 (6 bases). Trimming took off 4 bases at V and 4 bases at J, with 17 bases between the two ends. CDR1 is MGHRA and CDR2 is YSYEKL in the germline V gene. The CDR3 runs 16 residues. CDR3 region: CASSPRSGTYNQPQHF. As DNA, the CDR3 is TGCGCCAGCAGCCCAAGATCCGGGACATATAATCAGCCCCAGCATTTT.

The J gene is TRBJ2-7, the V gene TRBV12-3 or TRBV12-4, with a possible D match to TRBD1 (6 bases). Between the trimmed V and J ends, which lost 3 bases and 7 bases, there was a span of 10 bases. This CDR3 is built from 12 residues. The DNA for the CDR3 is TGTGCCAGCAGTTTTACAGGGTGGGAGCAGTACTTC. It translates to CASSFTGWEQYF.

Of note for this clone: This same CDR3 is encoded by further DNA sequences in the sample. The chain couples TRBV12-3 or TRBV12-4 to TRBJ2-1, with D maybe TRBD1 (5 bases). The CDR3 spans 12 residues. V lost 5 bases, J lost 4 bases, and 6 bases lay in between. In DNA, the CDR3 is TGTGCCAGCAGTCCAGGGTACAATGAGCAGTTCTTC. Translation: CASSPGYNEQFF.

The gene calls are TRBV7-8 and TRBJ1-2; 10 positions match TRBD1. The ends lost 4 bases at V and 3 bases at J; junction bases unmatched: 5. The CDR3 covers 15 residues. Germline V CDR1 and CDR2: SGHVS, FQNEAQ. CDR3 bases: TGTGCCAGCAGCTCCCGGGACAGGGGAGACTATGGCTACACCTTC. It translates to CASSSRDRGDYGYTF. The full variable domain, with the rest looked up from reference TRBV7-8 and TRBJ1-2, is GAGVSQSPRYKVAKRGQDVALRCDPISGHVSLFWYQQALGQGPEFLTYFQNEAQLDKSGLPSDRFFAERPEGSVSTLKIQRTQQEDSAVYLCASSSRDRGDYGYTFGSGTRLTVV.

The chain has TRBV19 and TRBJ1-3; 9 bases are a match to TRBD1. The junction had 4 bases not matched to a gene; V was cut back by 4 bases and J by 3 bases. Germline CDR1 and CDR2: LNHDA and SQIVND (reference sequence). This CDR3 is built from 15 residues. For the CDR3, the DNA is TGTGCCAGTAGTACACCGGGACAGGGTGGAAACACCATATATTTT. Translated, it gives CASSTPGQGGNTIYF.

This chain connects TRBV9 to TRBJ1-4; D may be TRBD1 (5 bases). Trimming took off 0 bases at V and 6 bases at J, with 9 bases between the two ends. CDR1 SGDLS and CDR2 YYNGEE come from the germline V gene. The CDR3 spans 14 residues. CDR3: CASSVGGLDEKLFF. As DNA, the CDR3 is TGTGCCAGCAGCGTAGGGGGACTCGATGAAAAACTGTTTTTT.

This clone was detected once. The gene calls are TRBV7-9 and TRBJ2-7, with a tentative D call TRBD2 (6 bases). V dropped 8 bases and J dropped 3 bases, with 29 bases sitting between them. Germline CDR1 is SEHNR and CDR2 is FQNEAQ (reference sequence). This CDR3 is built from 18 residues. The CDR3 nucleotides read TGTGCCAGCGCCTCTCCCCCGGATGGGAGCTGGGGGGTCTACGAGCAGTACTTC. Amino acids: CASASPPDGSWGVYEQYF.

This sequence joins TRBV7-9 and TRBJ2-3; 10 bases agree with TRBD2. This CDR3 region has 16 residues. CDR1 and CDR2 from the germline V gene are SEHNR and FQNEAQ (reference sequence). V lost 1 base, J lost 2 bases, and 3 bases stayed unmatched. The CDR3 region has the DNA TGTGCCAGCAGCTTAGTTAGCGGGGGGACCACAGATACGCAGTATTTT. Its protein is CASSLVSGGTTDTQYF.

This clone has only one observation. The CDR3: CASSSTGTVYNEQFF. The CDR3 DNA sequence: TGTGCCAGCAGTTCGACTGGGACAGTCTACAATGAGCAGTTCTTC. This chain links TRBV27 with TRBJ2-1; 7 bases map to TRBD1. J was trimmed by 3 bases and V by 4 bases; bases with no gene match: 6. The CDR3 sequence is 15 residues long. In germline, CDR1 is MNHEY, CDR2 SMNVEV (reference sequence).

This clone was found a few times. The V gene is TRBV5-1, the J gene TRBJ1-2, with 12 nucleotides matching TRBD1. Germline V lookup: CDR1 SGHRS, CDR2 YFSETQ. Losses at the gene ends were 4 bases for V and 4 bases for J; bases not matched to a gene: 11. This CDR3 has 17 residues. The CDR3 loop is CASSPLGGTGGAYGYTF. The CDR3 DNA sequence: TGCGCCAGCAGCCCGTTGGGTGGGACAGGGGGCGCCTATGGCTACACCTTC.

This sequence joins TRBV24-1 and TRBJ1-5, with TRBD1 as a possible D gene (6 bases). V was shortened by 2 bases and J by 0 bases, with 10 bases between the two germline ends. The CDR3 is 16 amino acids. The V gene's germline CDR1 is KGHDR and CDR2 SFDVKD. The CDR3 coding sequence is TGTGCCACCAGTGATTCTGGGACATTTAGCAATCAGCCCCAGCATTTT. Protein product: CATSDSGTFSNQPQHF.

The chain combines TRBV27 with TRBJ1-2, with TRBD1 as a possible D gene (5 bases). The CDR3 is 14 amino acids. Trimming shortened V by 5 bases and J by 6 bases, and 16 bases separated the two germline ends. Germline V gene sequence: CDR1 MNHEY, CDR2 SMNVEV (reference sequence). The CDR3 loop is CASSSLGSRDGYTF. The CDR3 DNA sequence: TGTGCCAGCAGTAGTTTAGGTTCCAGGGATGGCTACACCTTC.

This rearrangement joins TRBV3-1 (or the pseudogene TRBV3-2) to TRBJ2-7, with D possibly being TRBD2 (5 bases). CDR1 LGHDT and CDR2 YNNKEL come from the germline V gene (reference sequence). V was cut by 4 bases and J by 2 bases, with 9 bases left in between. This CDR3 is 13 amino acids long. CDR3 in DNA: TGTGCCAGCAGCCCGAGCGGACCCTACGAGCAGTACTTC. Its protein is CASSPSGPYEQYF.

V gene TRBV7-8 combines with J gene TRBJ2-1; 7 bases match TRBD2. The CDR3 is 14 amino acids. Germline V gene sequence: CDR1 SGHVS, CDR2 FQNEAQ. The ends lost 5 bases at V and 8 bases at J; junction bases unmatched: 9. The CDR3 DNA reads TGTGCCAGCAGCCGCGTGCCGGGGGGAGATGAGCAGTTCTTC. This encodes CASSRVPGGDEQFF.

The chain couples TRBV7-2 to TRBJ2-3; weak D call: TRBD1 (7 bases). Germline CDR1 is SGHTA and CDR2 is FQGNSA. The CDR3 length is 15 residues. The germline V and J ends were trimmed by 5 bases and 6 bases, with 18 bases remaining between them. CDR3 protein: CASSPRGGGADTQYF. The CDR3, as DNA: TGTGCCAGCAGCCCGCGCGGAGGGGGCGCCGATACGCAGTATTTT. The whole variable domain, filled in from reference TRBV7-2 and TRBJ2-3, reads GAGVSQSPSNKVTEKGKDVELRCDPISGHTALYWYRQSLGQGLEFLIYFQGNSAPDKSGLPSDRFSAERTGGSVSTLTIQRTQQEDSAVYLCASSPRGGGADTQYFGPGTRLTVL.